A selection of T cell receptor beta chains follows, all from one sample in a study of beta chain features in type 1 diabetes. This table comes from immunoSEQ multiplex PCR, and its TCRdb copy is limited to in-frame clones, with some not included. The sample shows over 150,000 clones, about 7.3% of them seen only once. Material: central memory CD4+ T cells from blood. The source of these receptors is a man aged 18-30 years in good health. Both conserved end residues are part of each CDR3. The order of the fields is clone size, V gene, J gene, D gene, CDR3 DNA, CDR3 protein. A D gene is named only where the DNA matches it firmly. For some rows the clone size is stated as once, few or many, or as a class when expanded; others skip it.

many	TRBV5-4	TRBJ2-7	TRBD1	TGTGCCAGCACCGTGGACAGGGCGTACGAGCAGTACTTC	CASTVDRAYEQYF
-	TRBV7-2	TRBJ2-3	TRBD2	TGTGCCAGCAGCTTACTCCTATCTAGCGGGGGGGCTAAAGCGGGGACGCAGTATTTT	CASSLLLSSGGAKAGTQYF
-	TRBV4-1	TRBJ1-1	TRBD1	TGCGCCAGCAGCCAAATGACAGGGGGAGGCACTGAAGCTTTCTTT	CASSQMTGGGTEAFF
-	TRBV7-2	TRBJ1-2	-	TGTGCCAGCAGCCCTTATGTCAACTATGGCTACACCTTC	CASSPYVNYGYTF
many	TRBV29-1	TRBJ1-3	-	TGCAGCGTTGTCACAGGGAGAAACACCATATATTTT	CSVVTGRNTIYF
-	TRBV7-2	TRBJ1-2	TRBD1	TGTGCCAGCAGCTTATATCAGGGGGCGGCAACTAACTATGGCTACACCTTC	CASSLYQGAATNYGYTF
-	TRBV11-2	TRBJ1-1	TRBD1	TGTGCCAGCAGCTCCCGGACAGGTGAAGCTTTCTTT	CASSSRTGEAFF
-	TRBV6-1	TRBJ2-3	-	TGTGCCAGCAGTGTATCAGCGGGCCCCAGCACAGATACGCAGTATTTT	CASSVSAGPSTDTQYF
many	TRBV29-1	TRBJ2-7	TRBD2	TGCAGCGTTGAAAGGGGACTAGCGGGGCGCTACGAGCAGTACTTC	CSVERGLAGRYEQYF
-	TRBV7-2	TRBJ1-6	-	TGTGCCAGCAGCTGGACAGATAATAATTCACCCCTCCACTTT	CASSWTDNNSPLHF
-	TRBV19	TRBJ2-1	TRBD1	TGTGCCAGTAGTATAGCCAGGACAGGGGTGGGTGAGCAGTTCTTC	CASSIARTGVGEQFF
-	TRBV5-6	TRBJ2-3	TRBD1	TGTGCCAGCAGCTTGGAGGGGGCTACGCAGTATTTT	CASSLEGATQYF
few	TRBV6-5	TRBJ1-2	-	TGTGCCAGCAGTTATCAAGGGGTTAACTATGGCTACACCTTC	CASSYQGVNYGYTF
few	TRBV6-5	TRBJ2-7	TRBD2	TGTGCCAGCAGTTACTACCCCCAGGGAGGGTACGAGCAGTACTTC	CASSYYPQGGYEQYF
few	TRBV7-9	TRBJ1-6	-	TGTGCCAGCAGCCCCCTAGCGGGTTCACCCCTCCACTTT	CASSPLAGSPLHF
many	TRBV7-9	TRBJ2-1	TRBD2	TGTGCCAGCAGCGTCGCCGGGACTAGTAACAATGAGCAGTTCTTC	CASSVAGTSNNEQFF
-	TRBV4-2	TRBJ1-5	-	TGTGCCAGCAGCCAAGATGCAGGGCCTGATCAGCCCCAGCATTTT	CASSQDAGPDQPQHF
few	TRBV28	TRBJ2-2	-	TGTGCCAGCAGATACTACACCGGGGAGCTGTTTTTT	CASRYYTGELFF
few	TRBV5-4	TRBJ2-1	TRBD2	TGTGCCAGCAGCTTGACTAGCGGGGGCTACAATGAGCAGTTCTTC	CASSLTSGGYNEQFF
few	TRBV19	TRBJ1-1	-	TGTGCCAGTAGTATCATGGGGGGGAACACTGAAGCTTTCTTT	CASSIMGGNTEAFF
-	TRBV4-1	TRBJ2-1	TRBD2	TGCGCCAGCAGCCTGGAGACTAGCGGGGTATACAATGAGCAGTTCTTC	CASSLETSGVYNEQFF
few	TRBV5-4	TRBJ2-5	-	TGTGCCAGCAGCCCATGGCGGGAGACCCAGTACTTC	CASSPWRETQYF
many	TRBV19	TRBJ1-5	-	TGTGCCAGTAGTATATCGGCAGGGTCCTCTTATCAGCCCCAGCATTTT	CASSISAGSSYQPQHF
few	TRBV11-1	TRBJ2-7	TRBD1	TGTGCCAGCAGCGGGACAGGGGGCGATGAGCAGTACTTC	CASSGTGGDEQYF
-	TRBV7-6	TRBJ2-3	-	TGTGCCAGCAGCTTAGCGCTGGGCAGGGGCACAGATACGCAGTATTTT	CASSLALGRGTDTQYF
-	TRBV11-3	TRBJ2-3	-	TGTGCCAGCAGCCAGAATTCAATCAGCGGGCAGTATTTT	CASSQNSISGQYF
-	TRBV5-5	TRBJ2-5	-	TGTGCCAGCAGCTTGTCGGGTAGCGGAAGAGAGACCCAGTACTTC	CASSLSGSGRETQYF
-	TRBV30	TRBJ1-3	-	TGTGCCTGGAGTACTCCACGAATCTCTGGAAACACCATATATTTT	CAWSTPRISGNTIYF
-	TRBV2	TRBJ1-2	-	TGTGCCAGCATGACCCGTGGGGCACTGGACGTCTATGGCTACACCTTC	CASMTRGALDVYGYTF
few	TRBV6-5	TRBJ2-7	-	TGTGCCAGCAGTCTGGAGGGGCTCTACGAGCAGTACTTC	CASSLEGLYEQYF
-	TRBV4-3	TRBJ2-7	-	TGCGCCAGCAGCCAGAGGGGGTCGCCGGGTTACGAGCAGTACTTC	CASSQRGSPGYEQYF
few	TRBV5-4	TRBJ1-3	-	TGTGCCAGCAGCTTGGGGGGGCCCTCTGGAAACACCATATATTTT	CASSLGGPSGNTIYF
-	TRBV30	TRBJ1-2	-	TGTGCCTGGATCGGGGGAGGGAACTATGGCTACACCTTC	CAWIGGGNYGYTF
few	TRBV29-1	TRBJ2-7	TRBD2	TGCAGCGTGAGGACTGGGACTAGCGGGGGATACGAGCAGTACTTC	CSVRTGTSGGYEQYF
-	TRBV2	TRBJ2-5	TRBD1	TGTGCCAGCAGGACAGGGGTGGGGGCAGAGACCCAGTACTTC	CASRTGVGAETQYF
few	TRBV11-2	TRBJ2-1	-	TGTGCCAGCAGCTATACCCCAGGGTCTAGCTCCTACAATGAGCAGTTCTTC	CASSYTPGSSSYNEQFF
few	TRBV7-2	TRBJ2-1	-	TGTGCCAGCAGCTTAGTCTCACGGAATGAGCAGTTCTTC	CASSLVSRNEQFF
few	TRBV15	TRBJ2-6	-	TGTGCCACCAGCAGAGATGGGGGCAGGGCCCCAGGTGGGGCCAACGTCCTGACTTTC	CATSRDGGRAPGGANVLTF
-	TRBV7-9	TRBJ2-2	-	TGTGCCAGCAGCCTCAGGGCCACCGGGGAGCTGTTTTTT	CASSLRATGELFF
few	TRBV7-2	TRBJ1-2	TRBD1	TGTGCCAGCAGCTCGACAGGGGGCGAGGGCTACACCTTC	CASSSTGGEGYTF
few	TRBV28	TRBJ2-3	-	TGTGCCAGCAGTTCCTATGCAGATACGCAGTATTTT	CASSSYADTQYF
-	TRBV6-5	TRBJ1-1	-	TGTGCCAGCAGTTACTCGTTCGGACATCCGATGGGAGCTTTCTTT	CASSYSFGHPMGAFF
many	TRBV4-3	TRBJ2-7	TRBD1	TGCGCCAGCAGCCTTCAACAGGGGGAGAACTACGAGCAGTACTTC	CASSLQQGENYEQYF
-	TRBV6-1	TRBJ2-1	TRBD2	TGTGCCAGCAGTGTTACTAGCGGGAGTGGTAATGAGCAGTTCTTC	CASSVTSGSGNEQFF
-	TRBV9	TRBJ1-5	TRBD1	TGTGCCAGGACAGGGGAAAAGAGCAATCAGCCCCAGCATTTT	CARTGEKSNQPQHF
-	TRBV1	TRBJ2-7	-	TGCACCAGCAGCCTAGGATTGGACAGGGAGACCTACGAGCAGTACTTC	CTSSLGLDRETYEQYF
few	TRBV7-2	TRBJ2-7	-	TGTGCCAGCAGCTTACAGGGATTCGAGCAGTACTTC	CASSLQGFEQYF
many	TRBV4-3	TRBJ2-4	-	TGCGCCAGCAGCCAAGATTGGGTGGAGGGAGGCCGGAACATTCAGTACTTC	CASSQDWVEGGRNIQYF
-	TRBV6-1	TRBJ2-5	TRBD2	TGTGCCAGCAGTGAGGGACTAGCGCTGACCCAGTACTTC	CASSEGLALTQYF
few	TRBV11-2	TRBJ2-3	TRBD2	TGTGCCAGCAGCTTATACGGGGGGGTTGGCACAGATACGCAGTATTTT	CASSLYGGVGTDTQYF
-	TRBV28	TRBJ2-3	TRBD1	TGTGCCAGCAGTTTCGGGACAGGGCGATCCGTAGCGCAGTATTTT	CASSFGTGRSVAQYF
many	TRBV21-1	TRBJ1-5	-	TGTGCCAGAAAGACAGGGAGTCAGCCCCAGCATTTT	CARKTGSQPQHF
-	TRBV7-2	TRBJ2-1	-	TGTGCCACCAAACCTACTAGTCTGAACAATGAGCAGTTCTTC	CATKPTSLNNEQFF
-	TRBV6-6	TRBJ1-2	-	TGTGCCAGCCGGGGGGTCCTCGGGAACTATGGCTACACCTTC	CASRGVLGNYGYTF
many	TRBV5-1	TRBJ1-5	-	TGCGCCAGCAGCTTGGTCCCAGATAGCAATCAGCCCCAGCATTTT	CASSLVPDSNQPQHF
-	TRBV7-6	TRBJ2-1	TRBD1	TGTGCCAGCAGCTCCGGGACAGAGAGCTACAATGAGCAGTTCTTC	CASSSGTESYNEQFF